Listed below are T cell receptor beta chains from one sample, sequenced in a study of shared clonotypes between healthy human individuals. The assay was immunoSEQ multiplex PCR, and TCRdb's table has in-frame clones only and misses some. Of about 2.3 million clones listed, approximately 93% were seen once; the top ten hold about 0.39%. Sequences were obtained from naive CD4+ T cells from PBMCs. These receptors all come from a man aged 18 to 30 in good health. Some clones in this sample may be carry-over from other donors' samples. Each CDR3 is given with its conserved first and last residue. The order of the fields is clone size, J gene, V gene, D gene, CDR3 DNA, CDR3 protein. A D gene is named only where the DNA matches it firmly. Not every row has a clone size; where given, it reads once, few, many or a size class.

clone size: .
J gene: TRBJ2-1
V gene: TRBV28
D gene: .
CDR3 DNA: TGTGCCAGCAGACCAACGGGACTCCACAATGAGCAGTTCTTC
CDR3 protein: CASRPTGLHNEQFF

clone size: .
J gene: TRBJ2-7
V gene: TRBV5-1
D gene: .
CDR3 DNA: TGCGCCAGCAGGGCGAGGCAGCGAGACTACGAGCAGTACTTC
CDR3 protein: CASRARQRDYEQYF

clone size: .
J gene: TRBJ1-2
V gene: TRBV7-9
D gene: .
CDR3 DNA: TGTGCCAGCAGCTTAAGTTCCCAGGTTTATAACTATGGCTACACCTTC
CDR3 protein: CASSLSSQVYNYGYTF

clone size: few
J gene: TRBJ2-2
V gene: TRBV6-1
D gene: .
CDR3 DNA: TGTGCCAGCAGTGAACCGGGGACCGGGGAGCTGTTTTTT
CDR3 protein: CASSEPGTGELFF

clone size: .
J gene: TRBJ2-5
V gene: TRBV5-4
D gene: .
CDR3 DNA: TGTGCCAGCAGCTTGGGATGGCCCCCTCAAGAGACCCAGTACTTC
CDR3 protein: CASSLGWPPQETQYF

clone size: .
J gene: TRBJ1-1
V gene: TRBV18
D gene: TRBD1
CDR3 DNA: TGTGCCAGCTCACCACGGGGGCAGGGGGTTGAAGCTTTCTTT
CDR3 protein: CASSPRGQGVEAFF

clone size: .
J gene: TRBJ2-1
V gene: TRBV9
D gene: TRBD1
CDR3 DNA: TGTGCCAGCTCACTAGGGACAGGGTTTTACAATGAGCAGTTCTTC
CDR3 protein: CASSLGTGFYNEQFF

clone size: .
J gene: TRBJ1-5
V gene: TRBV6-1
D gene: TRBD1
CDR3 DNA: TGTGCCAGCAGTGAAGGCCCTCAGGGGGTCTTCGCGCAGCCCCAGCATTTT
CDR3 protein: CASSEGPQGVFAQPQHF

clone size: .
J gene: TRBJ1-5
V gene: TRBV27
D gene: .
CDR3 DNA: TGTGCCAGCAGTTTCGGTTTGCCGGGAGCTGGAGGCGGTCAGCCCCAGCATTTT
CDR3 protein: CASSFGLPGAGGGQPQHF

clone size: once
J gene: TRBJ1-2
V gene: TRBV28
D gene: .
CDR3 DNA: TGTGCCACCGGAGGGGCGCGGGGCTATGGCTACACCTTC
CDR3 protein: CATGGARGYGYTF

clone size: .
J gene: TRBJ2-3
V gene: TRBV5-1
D gene: TRBD2
CDR3 DNA: TGCGCCAGCAGCTTGGGACTAGCGGGAGGGTTAAGCACAGATACGCAGTATTTT
CDR3 protein: CASSLGLAGGLSTDTQYF

clone size: .
J gene: TRBJ2-3
V gene: TRBV28
D gene: TRBD1
CDR3 DNA: TGTGCCAGCAGTTTGGGACAGGGTAGAGGGGGCACAGATACGCAGTATTTT
CDR3 protein: CASSLGQGRGGTDTQYF

clone size: .
J gene: TRBJ2-5
V gene: TRBV18
D gene: TRBD1
CDR3 DNA: TGTGCCAGCTCACCAACGACAGGGGGTGAGACCCAGTACTTC
CDR3 protein: CASSPTTGGETQYF

clone size: once
J gene: TRBJ2-7
V gene: TRBV28
D gene: .
CDR3 DNA: TGTGCCAGCAGTTCGACACCATCCTACGAGCAGTACTTC
CDR3 protein: CASSSTPSYEQYF

clone size: .
J gene: TRBJ1-3
V gene: TRBV7-2
D gene: .
CDR3 DNA: TGTGCCAGCAGCGTTGCCACGGCTGGAAACACCATATATTTT
CDR3 protein: CASSVATAGNTIYF

clone size: .
J gene: TRBJ1-2
V gene: TRBV7-9
D gene: .
CDR3 DNA: TGTGCCAGCAGCTTAGCGCGGGCCCCACTTGGGGGCTACACCTTC
CDR3 protein: CASSLARAPLGGYTF

clone size: .
J gene: TRBJ1-2
V gene: TRBV5-1
D gene: TRBD1
CDR3 DNA: TGCGCCAGCAGCCTAGGACAGGCTGAGTATGGCTACACCTTC
CDR3 protein: CASSLGQAEYGYTF

clone size: .
J gene: TRBJ1-2
V gene: TRBV9
D gene: .
CDR3 DNA: TGTGCCAGCAGCGCCCGAGACAGCCGCTATGGCTACACCTTC
CDR3 protein: CASSARDSRYGYTF

clone size: .
J gene: TRBJ2-5
V gene: TRBV4-1
D gene: .
CDR3 DNA: TGCGCCAGCAGCCCCCAAGTCGGTACAGGTCCGCAAGAGACCCAGTACTTC
CDR3 protein: CASSPQVGTGPQETQYF

clone size: .
J gene: TRBJ2-7
V gene: TRBV2
D gene: TRBD2
CDR3 DNA: TGTGCCAGCAGTCGGACTAGCGGTGCCTACGAGCAGTACTTC
CDR3 protein: CASSRTSGAYEQYF

clone size: .
J gene: TRBJ2-7
V gene: TRBV11-2
D gene: TRBD2
CDR3 DNA: TGTGCCAGCAGCTTAGTATATCTTTCGGGCCTAGCGGACTCCTACGAGCAGTACTTC
CDR3 protein: CASSLVYLSGLADSYEQYF

clone size: .
J gene: TRBJ2-5
V gene: TRBV5-4
D gene: .
CDR3 DNA: TGTGCCAGCAGCTTACGTGGGGGCCAAGAGACCCAGTACTTC
CDR3 protein: CASSLRGGQETQYF

clone size: .
J gene: TRBJ1-1
V gene: TRBV28
D gene: .
CDR3 DNA: TGTGCCAGTTCCCCCCCCGGTAAGATCTCGAACACTGAAGCTTTCTTT
CDR3 protein: CASSPPGKISNTEAFF

clone size: .
J gene: TRBJ2-3
V gene: TRBV25-1
D gene: .
CDR3 DNA: TGTGCCAGCAGTGACCAAGGGGGAAATACGCAGTATTTT
CDR3 protein: CASSDQGGNTQYF

clone size: .
J gene: TRBJ2-5
V gene: TRBV30
D gene: .
CDR3 DNA: TGTGCCTGCCACTACCCGGGGAAAGAGACCCAGTACTTC
CDR3 protein: CACHYPGKETQYF

clone size: .
J gene: TRBJ1-4
V gene: TRBV5-1
D gene: TRBD1
CDR3 DNA: TGCGCCAGCAGCTTGTGGGGACAGGGTAATGAAAAACTGTTTTTT
CDR3 protein: CASSLWGQGNEKLFF

clone size: .
J gene: TRBJ1-1
V gene: TRBV27
D gene: .
CDR3 DNA: TGTGCCAGCAAAATGGTCGAGATGACTGAAGCTTTCTTT
CDR3 protein: CASKMVEMTEAFF

clone size: .
J gene: TRBJ2-5
V gene: TRBV29-1
D gene: .
CDR3 DNA: TGCAGCGTCAGGACCAGACACCAAGAGACCCAGTACTTC
CDR3 protein: CSVRTRHQETQYF

clone size: .
J gene: TRBJ2-6
V gene: TRBV30
D gene: .
CDR3 DNA: TGTGCCTGGACCCACTCTGGGGCCAACGTCCTGACTTTC
CDR3 protein: CAWTHSGANVLTF

clone size: .
J gene: TRBJ2-2
V gene: TRBV7-6
D gene: .
CDR3 DNA: TGTGCCAGCAGCCCCGGGAGATGGAACGGGGAGCTGTTTTTT
CDR3 protein: CASSPGRWNGELFF

clone size: .
J gene: TRBJ2-2
V gene: TRBV6-6
D gene: .
CDR3 DNA: TGTGCCAGCATCACCGGTTATTCCGGGGAGCTGTTTTTT
CDR3 protein: CASITGYSGELFF